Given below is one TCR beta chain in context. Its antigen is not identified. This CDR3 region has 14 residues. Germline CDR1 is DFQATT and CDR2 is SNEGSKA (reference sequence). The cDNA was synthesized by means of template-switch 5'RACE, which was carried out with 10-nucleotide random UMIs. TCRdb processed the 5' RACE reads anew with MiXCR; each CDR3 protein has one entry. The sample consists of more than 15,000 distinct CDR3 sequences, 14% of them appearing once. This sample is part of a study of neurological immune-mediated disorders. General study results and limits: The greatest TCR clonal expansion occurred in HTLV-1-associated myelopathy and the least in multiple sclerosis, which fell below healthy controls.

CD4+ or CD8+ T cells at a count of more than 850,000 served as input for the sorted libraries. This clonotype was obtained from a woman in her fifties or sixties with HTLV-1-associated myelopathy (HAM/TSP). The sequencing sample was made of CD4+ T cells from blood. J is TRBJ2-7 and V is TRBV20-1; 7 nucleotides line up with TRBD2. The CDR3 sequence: CSGTGTTPSYEQYF. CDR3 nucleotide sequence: TGCAGCGGAACCGGGACTACCCCCTCCTACGAGCAGTACTTC.